A single sample gave rise to the 11 T cell receptor beta chains below, sequenced in a study of Graves' ophthalmopathy and Graves' hyperthyroidism. As the template, RNA transcripts were used to amplify TCR beta CDR3 regions. HTBI primers primed a first-round RT-PCR, and a second-round multiplex PCR followed. Each CDR3 protein gets one entry after TCRdb re-called the multiplex PCR reads with MiXCR. There are about 620,000 distinct CDR3 sequences in the sample; 22% occur only once, and more than 5.5% lies in the top ten. The sample consisted of peripheral blood. Receptors originate from a woman under 30 with stable Graves' hyperthyroidism. Some clones in this sample may be carry-over from other donors' samples.

The chain recombines TRBV28 with TRBJ2-7, with TRBD2 as a possible D gene (6 bases). With 5 bases removed from V and 3 bases from J, the gap between germline ends came to 17 bases. This CDR3 region has 15 residues. In germline, CDR1 is MDHEN, CDR2 SYDVKM. CDR3 amino acids: CASSESAGRIYEQYF. In nucleotides, the CDR3 is TGTGCCAGCAGTGAATCGGCGGGGAGGATCTACGAGCAGTACTTC.

This clonotype was recorded many times. The chain combines TRBV27 with TRBJ2-7; the match to TRBD1 covers 10 bases. The CDR3 loop spans 17 amino acids. Unmatched junction bases numbered 11, after V lost 4 bases and J lost 2 bases. Germline V lookup: CDR1 MNHEY, CDR2 SMNVEV (reference sequence). CDR3 DNA sequence: TGTGCCAGCAGTTCAACCCGGGACAGGGGACCCACCTACGAGCAGTACTTC. Translation gives CASSSTRDRGPTYEQYF.

This chain uses TRBV18 with TRBJ1-2; a weak D match, TRBD1 (6 bases). Per germline, CDR1 KGHSH and CDR2 LQKENI. V lost 3 bases, J lost 0 bases, and 14 bases lay in between. The CDR3 totals 16 residues. The chain's CDR3 is CASSPRTEKSNYGYTF. In DNA, the CDR3 is TGTGCCAGCTCACCTAGGACAGAAAAATCTAACTATGGCTACACCTTC. Supplemented by reference TRBV18 and TRBJ1-2, the full variable domain reads NAGVMQNPRHLVRRRGQEARLRCSPMKGHSHVYWYRQLPEEGLKFMVYLQKENIIDESGMPKERFSAEFPKEGPSILRIQQVVRGDSAAYFCASSPRTEKSNYGYTFGSGTRLTVV.

This chain joins TRBV29-1 and TRBJ1-2; 9 bases are shared with TRBD1. V was pared by 3 bases and J by 8 bases, with 1 base of the junction left unmatched. Germline lookup yields CDR1 SQVTM and CDR2 ANQGSEA. The CDR3 has 11 residues. The CDR3 region is CSVEGQGGYTF. CDR3 DNA sequence: TGCAGCGTTGAGGGACAGGGAGGCTACACCTTC.

This clonotype was recorded at least ten times. This chain uses TRBV11-1 with TRBJ2-5; perhaps TRBD1 as D (5 bases). Germline CDR1 reads SGHAT; CDR2 reads FQDESV (reference sequence). Between the trimmed V and J ends, which lost 3 bases and 0 bases, there was a span of 11 bases. There are 15 residues in the CDR3. CDR3 nucleotides: TGTGCCAGCAGCTTCCCCGACAGTAACCAAGAGACCCAGTACTTC. It encodes CASSFPDSNQETQYF.

This clonotype was seen at least ten times. The chain recombines TRBV6-1 with TRBJ2-5, with TRBD1 identical over 10 bases. The CDR3 runs to 14 residues. The trim removed 6 bases at V and 5 bases at J, leaving 6 bases unmatched. CDR1 is MNHNS, CDR2 SASEGT, per germline. CDR3 amino acids: CASSGTGADETQYF. The CDR3 DNA sequence: TGTGCCAGCAGCGGGACAGGGGCTGATGAGACCCAGTACTTC.

In this sample, this clonotype turned up a few times. V gene TRBV4-1 combines with J gene TRBJ2-5; 7 nucleotides align to TRBD1. CDR1 is MGHRA, CDR2 YSYEKL, per germline. CDR3 size: 14 residues. V dropped 4 bases and J dropped 6; count of bases not matched to a gene: 8. CDR3 bases: TGCGCCAGCAGCCTTGGACAGGACGCCAAGACCCAGTACTTC. Encoded protein: CASSLGQDAKTQYF.

This clonotype was recorded many times. The chain uses TRBV27 and TRBJ1-2; 7 bases are a match to TRBD1. V was clipped by 6 bases and J by 4 bases; unmatched bases: 8. The CDR3 has 14 amino acids. The germline V gene encodes CDR1 MNHEY and CDR2 SMNVEV (reference sequence). DNA of the CDR3: TGTGCCAGCAGGGTTGCAGGGGGTATCTATGGCTACACCTTC. It encodes CASRVAGGIYGYTF.

This clonotype was counted only a few times. The rearrangement uses TRBV5-1 and TRBJ2-2; TRBD1 matches 9 bases. Germline trimming cut 2 bases from V and 7 bases from J; bases unmatched to any gene: 12. The CDR3 is 17 residues long. The germline CDR1 and CDR2 sequences are SGHRS and YFSETQ. In nucleotides, the CDR3 is TGCGCCAGCAGCTTAGGGGTACAGGGGGCCGACGGCGGGGAGCTGTTTTTT. Residues: CASSLGVQGADGGELFF.

V and J are TRBV28 and TRBJ2-7; no clear D gene. Germline CDR1 is MDHEN and CDR2 is SYDVKM. This CDR3 has 12 amino acids. Trimming took off 5 bases at V and 6 bases at J, with 11 bases between the two ends. The CDR3: CASSRPQVEQYF. The CDR3 DNA follows: TGTGCCAGCAGTCGGCCGCAGGTCGAGCAGTACTTC.

This clonotype was counted at least ten times. This chain joins TRBV6-4 and TRBJ1-2; D is unclear. This CDR3 is built from 17 residues. The germline V and J ends were trimmed by 5 bases and 0 bases, with 19 bases remaining between them. The germline CDR1 and CDR2 sequences are MRHNA and SNTAGT. The CDR3 region has the DNA TGTGCCAGCAGTCCCTTGAGCCTCGGCGAGGCTAACTATGGCTACACCTTC. It is translated as CASSPLSLGEANYGYTF.